This T cell receptor (beta chain) was profiled in a study of patients and donors after allogeneic stem cell transplantation (TCRdb year 2020). A note on this clonotype: Which antigen it targets is not known. No much larger clonotype is one base removed from it; base qualities were not supplied.

V loses 5 bases of germline sequence and J loses 8 bases, and the interval between the two ends is 19 bases. In the germline V gene, CDR1 corresponds to SGHAT and CDR2 to FQNNGV. Taken from cysteine to phenylalanine, the CDR3 has 14 residues. Only CDR3 DNA remains: 42 bases, in frame from the first base. Libraries were prepared through RT-PCR. Sequencing was carried out with a NextSeq 550. The public reads were reprocessed in TCRdb via fastp at Q25 and MiXCR, keeping in-frame beta chains. Each entry merges the rows of one CDR3 protein and shows their most common DNA and genes. This sample comprises roughly 250,000 distinct CDR3 sequences, 13% to 15% of them detected only once. Approximately 10% of the sample is in the top ten clones.

The chain couples TRBV11-2 to TRBJ2-7; the D assignment is uncertain and may be TRBD1 or TRBD2, with 5 bases supporting each. The sequence came from a human donor who was either an allogeneic HSCT recipient or a stem cell or donor lymphocyte infusion donor (not recorded which). It is not recorded whose cells these are; they may come from a transplant donor. The sequenced material came from blood, either unsorted or a sorted T cell fraction (not recorded which). The nucleotide sequence reads as follows: TGTGCCAGCAGCGCCCGGGACCCTAATACACAGCAGTACTTC. Its protein reads: CASSARDPNTQQYF.